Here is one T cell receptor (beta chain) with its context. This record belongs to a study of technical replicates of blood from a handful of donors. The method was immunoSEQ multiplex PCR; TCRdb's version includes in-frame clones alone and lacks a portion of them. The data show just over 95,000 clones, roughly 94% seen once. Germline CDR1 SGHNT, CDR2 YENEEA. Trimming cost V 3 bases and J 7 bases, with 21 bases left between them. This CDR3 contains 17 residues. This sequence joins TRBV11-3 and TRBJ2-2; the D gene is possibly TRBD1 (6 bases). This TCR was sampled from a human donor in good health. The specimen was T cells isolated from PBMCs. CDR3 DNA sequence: TGTGCCAGCAGCTTCCCCCCATGGACAGAGTCAGGCGGGGAGCTGTTTTTT. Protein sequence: CASSFPPWTESGGELFF.